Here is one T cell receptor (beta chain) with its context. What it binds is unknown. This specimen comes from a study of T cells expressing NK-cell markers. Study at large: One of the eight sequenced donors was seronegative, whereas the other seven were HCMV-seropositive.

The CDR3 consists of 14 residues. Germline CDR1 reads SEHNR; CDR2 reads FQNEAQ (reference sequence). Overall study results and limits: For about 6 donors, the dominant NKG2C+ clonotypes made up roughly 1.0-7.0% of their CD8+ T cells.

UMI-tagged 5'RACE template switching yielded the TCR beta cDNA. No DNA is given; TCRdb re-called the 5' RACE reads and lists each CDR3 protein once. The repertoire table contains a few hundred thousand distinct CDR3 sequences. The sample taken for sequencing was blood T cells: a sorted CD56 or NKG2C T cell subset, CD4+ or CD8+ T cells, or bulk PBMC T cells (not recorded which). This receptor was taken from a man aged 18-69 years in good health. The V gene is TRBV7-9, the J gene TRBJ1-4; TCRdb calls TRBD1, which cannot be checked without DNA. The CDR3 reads CASSSGQPNEKLFF.